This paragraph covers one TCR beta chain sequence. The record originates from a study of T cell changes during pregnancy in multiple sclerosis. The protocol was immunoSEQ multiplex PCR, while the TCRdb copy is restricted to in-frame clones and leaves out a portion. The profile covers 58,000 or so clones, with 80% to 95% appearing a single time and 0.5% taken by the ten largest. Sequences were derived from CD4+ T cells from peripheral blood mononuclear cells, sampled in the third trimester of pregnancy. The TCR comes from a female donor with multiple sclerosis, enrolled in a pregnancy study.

The CDR3 DNA reads as TGTGCCAGCAGTTTGCGGGCAAATCAGCCCCAGCATTTT. Its protein product is CASSLRANQPQHF. The V gene is TRBV27, the J gene TRBJ1-5; D is uncertain. CDR3 length: 13 amino acids. The V end was cut by 3 bases, the J end by 4 bases, with 7 bases between. In germline, CDR1 is MNHEY, CDR2 SMNVEV (reference sequence).